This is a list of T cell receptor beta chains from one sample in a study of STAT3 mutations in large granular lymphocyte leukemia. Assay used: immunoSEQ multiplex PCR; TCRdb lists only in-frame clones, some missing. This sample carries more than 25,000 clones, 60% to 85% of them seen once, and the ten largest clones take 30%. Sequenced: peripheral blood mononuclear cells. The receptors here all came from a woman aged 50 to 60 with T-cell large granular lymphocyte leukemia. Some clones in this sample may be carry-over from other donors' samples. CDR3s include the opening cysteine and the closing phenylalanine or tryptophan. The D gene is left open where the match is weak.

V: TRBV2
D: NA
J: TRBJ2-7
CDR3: CASSEAFSVEQYF
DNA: TGTGCCAGCAGTGAAGCGTTTAGCGTCGAGCAGTACTTC

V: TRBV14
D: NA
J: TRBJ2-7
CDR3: CASSPLRSSYEQYF
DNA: TGTGCCAGCAGCCCTTTGCGGAGCTCCTACGAGCAGTACTTC

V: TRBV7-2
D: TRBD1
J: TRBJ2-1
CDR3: CASSRDRGGNEQFF
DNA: TGTGCCAGCAGTCGGGACAGGGGTGGGAATGAGCAGTTCTTC

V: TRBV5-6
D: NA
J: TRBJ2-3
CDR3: CASSLGTGRSTDTQYF
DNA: TGTGCCAGCAGCTTGGGAACGGGACGGAGCACAGATACGCAGTATTTT

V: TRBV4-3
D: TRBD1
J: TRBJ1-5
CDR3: CASSQELSQGATQPQHF
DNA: TGCGCCAGCAGCCAAGAGTTATCACAGGGGGCTACTCAGCCCCAGCATTTT

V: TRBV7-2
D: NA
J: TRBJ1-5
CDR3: CASSLSVGGAGNQPQHF
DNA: TGTGCCAGCAGCTTATCAGTCGGGGGCGCCGGCAATCAGCCCCAGCATTTT

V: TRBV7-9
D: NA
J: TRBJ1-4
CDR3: CASSSRDLIEKLFF
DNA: TGTGCCAGCAGCTCTAGGGATCTGATTGAAAAACTGTTTTTT

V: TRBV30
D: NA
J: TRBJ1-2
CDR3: CAWSVPGGGRADGGYTF
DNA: TGTGCCTGGAGTGTACCCGGTGGGGGAAGAGCGGACGGTGGCTACACCTTC

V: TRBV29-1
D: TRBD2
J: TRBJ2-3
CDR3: CSVEGGSSDTQYF
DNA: TGCAGCGTTGAAGGCGGGAGTTCGGATACGCAGTATTTT

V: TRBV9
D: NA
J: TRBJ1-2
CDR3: CASSVGRNYGYTF
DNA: TGTGCCAGCAGCGTAGGGCGGAACTATGGCTACACCTTC

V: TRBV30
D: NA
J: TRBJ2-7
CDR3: CAWSVHLGEQYF
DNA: TGTGCCTGGAGTGTACACCTCGGCGAGCAGTACTTC

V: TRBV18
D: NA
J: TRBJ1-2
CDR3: CASSPPPNTGLGYGYTF
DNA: TGTGCCAGCTCACCACCTCCTAACACTGGCTTGGGCTATGGCTACACCTTC

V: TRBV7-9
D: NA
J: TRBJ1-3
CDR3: CASSLLGESSGNTIYF
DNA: TGTGCCAGCAGCTTACTGGGGGAGAGCTCTGGAAACACCATATATTTT

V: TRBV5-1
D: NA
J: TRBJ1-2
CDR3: CASSSGDYGYTF
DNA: TGCGCCAGCAGCTCAGGGGACTATGGCTACACCTTC

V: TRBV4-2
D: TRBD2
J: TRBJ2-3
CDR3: CASSPLAGLADTQYF
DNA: TGTGCCAGCAGCCCCTTAGCGGGGCTAGCAGATACGCAGTATTTT